The rows below give T cell receptor beta chains drawn from one sample of a study of T cells in Graves' hyperthyroidism and ophthalmopathy. One entry per CDR3 protein results from TCRdb running MiXCR on the multiplex PCR reads. Of over 500,000 distinct CDR3 sequences in the sample, 17% are singletons; the top ten hold approximately 18%. The material sequenced was blood. The receptors derive from a woman younger than 30 with Graves' ophthalmopathy. Each CDR3 is given with its conserved first and last residue. The D gene is left open where the match is weak. Rows give clone size only sometimes, using once, few, many, or a class for an expanded clone.

abundance	d_gene	j_gene	v_gene	CDR3nt	CDR3aa
few	TRBD2	TRBJ2-7	TRBV20-1	TGCAGTGTCCTCGGGGGGGGCGAGCAGTACTTC	CSVLGGGEQYF
many	TRBD2	TRBJ2-1	TRBV12-3/TRBV12-4	TGTGCCAGCAGTTTAAACATAGGACTAGCGAAGAATGAGCAGTTCTTC	CASSLNIGLAKNEQFF
NA	NA	TRBJ2-1	TRBV3-1	TGTGCCAGCAGCCAAGATCAGGGCCTTTGGGCGGAAGTTCTTCCCTCCTACAATGAGCAGTTCTTC	CASSQDQGLWAEVLPSYNEQFF
many	TRBD2	TRBJ2-7	TRBV15	TGTGCCACCAGCAGAGATATCACGGGAGGGCAGTACTTC	CATSRDITGGQYF
NA	TRBD1	TRBJ1-2	TRBV20-1	TGCAGTGCTCCCAGCCGGGACAGGGAGAGAGTAGGAGGCTACACCTTC	CSAPSRDRERVGGYTF
NA	TRBD1	TRBJ1-2	TRBV12-3/TRBV12-4	TGTGCCAGCAGGGGGGGACAGGGGGTGTATGGCTACACCTTC	CASRGGQGVYGYTF
NA	NA	TRBJ2-1	TRBV9	TGTGCCAGCAGCGACCAGGGTTACAATGAGCAGTTCTTC	CASSDQGYNEQFF
few	TRBD1	TRBJ2-7	TRBV10-3	TGTGCCATCAGGGAGAGGACAGGCGGGTACGAGCAGTACTTC	CAIRERTGGYEQYF
NA	TRBD1	TRBJ1-1	TRBV13	TGCGCCAGCAGCCTACCCGGGACAGGGGGATTTGAAGCTTTCTTT	CASSLPGTGGFEAFF
NA	TRBD1	TRBJ1-6	TRBV3-1	TGTGCCAGCAGCCCCACCAGGGGGCCTGGGTCACCCCTCCACTTT	CASSPTRGPGSPLHF
NA	NA	TRBJ2-3	TRBV15	TGTGCCACCAGCAGAGATGGAGGCCGACACACAGATACGCAGTATTTT	CATSRDGGRHTDTQYF
many	TRBD1	TRBJ1-1	TRBV7-9	TGTGCCAGCAGCTTAATAAGGGGGCGAACTGAAGCTTTCTTT	CASSLIRGRTEAFF
many	TRBD1	TRBJ1-1	TRBV13	TGTGCCAGCAGCTCCAACAGGGGGACGGGGAACACTGAAGCTTTCTTT	CASSSNRGTGNTEAFF
many	TRBD2	TRBJ2-7	TRBV27	TGTGCCAGCAGTTCGGTACTCAGCGGGAGGTTCTACGAGCAGTACTTC	CASSSVLSGRFYEQYF
many	TRBD1	TRBJ2-2	TRBV7-2	TGTGCCAGCAGCCCTCCCGGGACAGGGAGAGCCGGGGAGCTGTTTTTT	CASSPPGTGRAGELFF
many	NA	TRBJ1-2	TRBV2	TGTGCCAGCAGTGGATTGGGGGACTCCTATGGCTACACCTTC	CASSGLGDSYGYTF
few	NA	TRBJ1-2	TRBV19	TGTGCCGTAGAGGGGAGAGACTATGGCTACACCTTC	CAVEGRDYGYTF
many	NA	TRBJ2-7	TRBV28	TGTGCCAGCATCGAGACAGGCCCTATGTACGAGCAGTACTTC	CASIETGPMYEQYF